This T cell receptor beta chain came from a study of immune cell composition in non-small cell lung cancer. This clone came up a few times. Antigen unknown. V trimming: 10 bases; J trimming: 5 bases; junction bases outside the gene matches: 11. CDR1 and CDR2 from the germline V gene are WNHNN and SYGVQD (reference sequence). The CDR3 consists of 13 residues. Broader study findings: Clones >0.5% enriched in tumour were rarer in adenocarcinoma (about 35%) than squamous (approximately 80%). It was not proven that tumour-reactive clones equal dominant tumour-associated clones. Overall clonality, unlike maximal tumour-associated clone frequency, did not predict TIL reactivity. Lung squamous cell carcinoma tumours had significantly higher top 10 clone scores and productive clonality than lung adenocarcinoma.

The protocol was immunoSEQ multiplex PCR, while the TCRdb copy is restricted to in-frame clones and leaves out a portion. The sample carries about 13,000 clones, roughly 68% recorded once. Specimen: lung tumor tissue. The V and J genes are TRBV10-1 and TRBJ2-7; 7 bases match TRBD2. The receptor's source is a human donor with non-small cell lung cancer. Here the CDR3 reads CATNGRAGHEQYF. The CDR3 DNA is TGCGCCACCAATGGGAGGGCCGGACACGAGCAGTACTTC.